The 25 T cell receptor beta chains in this list originate from one sample, sequenced in a study of shared T cell receptors in the human thymus (dated by TCRdb to the early 2020s). The library came from the immunoSEQ multiplex PCR assay. In TCRdb, the immuneACCESS table is reduced to in-frame sequences with V and J assigned. These tables do not hold every clone; where another copy was compared, an unresolved V gene accounts for under half, and the others remain unexplained. A total of hundreds of thousands of clones appear in this sample, approximately 89% of them only once. The top ten clonotypes cover 0.0094% of the sample. These data are also associated with another study on human thymus T cells.

The material sequenced was thymocytes. The receptors were sampled from a boy younger than two with a congenital heart defect. Donor details come from another sample of the same person, matched by shared clones.

V usage is TRBV5-6 and J usage is TRBJ1-5; maybe TRBD1 (6 bases). Trimming stripped 4 bases from V and 0 bases from J, with 14 bases between. Germline V gene sequence: CDR1 SGHDT, CDR2 YYEEEE. The CDR3 runs 16 residues. CDR3 sequence (DNA): TGTGCCAGCAGCCCGGCCAGGGGAGATAGCAATCAGCCCCAGCATTTT. Translation gives CASSPARGDSNQPQHF.

This clone was counted between two and nine times. V gene TRBV28 combines with J gene TRBJ1-4; D possibly corresponds to TRBD1 (5 bases). The germline V gene has CDR1 MDHEN and CDR2 SYDVKM. V lost 5 bases and J 7 bases, leaving 14 bases between the germline ends. The CDR3 runs to 14 residues. The CDR3 protein is CASSTPGLSEKLFF. DNA of the CDR3: TGTGCCAGCAGTACACCAGGGCTTAGTGAAAAACTGTTTTTT.

The chain carries TRBV7-2 and TRBJ2-7, with TRBD1 matching 8 bases. Germline values: CDR1 SGHTA, CDR2 FQGNSA. There are 14 residues in the CDR3. The V gene end was trimmed by 1 base and the J gene end by 4 bases; junction bases not matched to a gene: 3. The CDR3 coding sequence is TGTGCCAGCAGCTTAGGGACAGGGAGGTACGAGCAGTACTTC. This gives the protein CASSLGTGRYEQYF.

The rearrangement joins TRBV5-6 to TRBJ2-5; TRBD1 aligns across 8 bases. Germline V CDR1 and CDR2: SGHDT, YYEEEE. The CDR3 runs 14 residues. V lost 4 bases to trimming and J lost 1 base; unmatched junction nucleotides: 3. The CDR3 DNA is TGTGCCAGCAGCGAAACAGGGGGCCAAGAGACCCAGTACTTC. Residues: CASSETGGQETQYF.

This clone was seen just once. The rearrangement uses TRBV19 and TRBJ2-6; TRBD1 matches 10 bases. V shed 0 bases and J 0 bases; nucleotides not matched to a gene: 5. The CDR3 loop spans 19 amino acids. The V gene's germline CDR1 is LNHDA and CDR2 SQIVND (reference sequence). The CDR3 loop is CASSIEDRGLFSGANVLTF. CDR3 DNA: TGTGCCAGTAGTATAGAAGACAGGGGGCTCTTCTCTGGGGCCAACGTCCTGACTTTC. Full variable domain (remainder filled in from reference TRBV19 and TRBJ2-6): DGGITQSPKYLFRKEGQNVTLSCEQNLNHDAMYWYRQDPGQGLRLIYYSQIVNDFQKGDIAEGYSVSREKKESFPLTVTSAQKNPTAFYLCASSIEDRGLFSGANVLTFGAGSRLTVL.

The chain employs TRBV28 and TRBJ1-1; D is unresolved. This CDR3 comprises 16 residues. V lost 2 bases and J 0 bases, leaving 13 bases between the germline ends. CDR1 MDHEN and CDR2 SYDVKM come from the germline V gene. This CDR3 is CASSLTVRAVNTEAFF. CDR3 DNA sequence: TGTGCCAGCAGTTTAACGGTGCGGGCAGTGAACACTGAAGCTTTCTTT.

The chain links TRBV30 to TRBJ2-1; the match to TRBD2 covers 16 bases. Per germline, CDR1 GTSNPN and CDR2 SVGIG (reference sequence). The CDR3 is 17 amino acids. Trimming took 1 base from V and 7 from J; bases not matched to a gene: 7. The CDR3 DNA follows: TGTGCCTGGAGTGACGGGACTAGCGGGAGGGCCATGAATGAGCAGTTCTTC. This sequence encodes CAWSDGTSGRAMNEQFF.

The rearrangement uses TRBV29-1 and TRBJ2-3, with D possibly matching TRBD1 (6 bases). CDR3 length: 13 residues. Germline lookup yields CDR1 SQVTM and CDR2 ANQGSEA. Deletions cut 4 bases from V and 3 bases from J, with 11 bases between. CDR3 sequence (DNA): TGCAGCGTTGTAGGTCAGGGGACAGATACGCAGTATTTT. This encodes CSVVGQGTDTQYF.

The chain carries TRBV10-3 and TRBJ1-6, with 7 bases lining up with TRBD1. V gave up 2 bases and J gave up 4 bases; unmatched junction bases: 8. Germline-derived CDR1 and CDR2 are ENHRY and SYGVKD. The CDR3 consists of 17 residues. The CDR3 DNA is TGTGCCATCAGTGAGACACGGGACAGCCTTTATAATTCACCCCTCCACTTT. It codes for CAISETRDSLYNSPLHF.

The chain links TRBV5-4 to TRBJ1-1, with a possible D match to TRBD1 (5 bases). In germline, CDR1 is SGHNT, CDR2 YYREEE (reference sequence). The CDR3 consists of 14 residues. V lost 0 bases, J lost 1 base, and 7 bases lay in between. CDR3 sequence (DNA): TGTGCCAGCAGCTTGGCCGGGGGGAACACTGAAGCTTTCTTT. It codes for CASSLAGGNTEAFF.

This chain links TRBV5-1 with TRBJ2-5; 10 nucleotides match TRBD1. The DNA end is a closer match to TRBJ2-7, so the J assignment may be wrong. Per germline, CDR1 SGHRS and CDR2 YFSETQ. CDR3 length: 20 amino acids. The CDR3 protein is CASSPGGDRGPVAVNYEQYF. The CDR3 DNA sequence: TGCGCCAGCAGCCCTGGAGGGGACAGGGGTCCCGTGGCCGTTAACTACGAGCAGTACTTC.

This rearrangement joins TRBV4-3 to TRBJ2-5; the match to TRBD1 covers 7 bases. V shed 8 bases and J 4 bases; nucleotides not matched to a gene: 13. This CDR3 has 15 amino acids. The V gene's germline CDR1 is LGHNA and CDR2 YSLEER. CDR3 bases: TGCGCCAGCCGAAAGGCTACAGGGGCCGGAGAGACCCAGTACTTC. Its translation is CASRKATGAGETQYF.

The CDR3 region is CASSEVRGFSIYGYTF. CDR3 in DNA: TGTGCCAGCAGTGAGGTCAGGGGATTCAGTATCTATGGCTACACCTTC. This chain connects TRBV2 to TRBJ1-2; TRBD1 might be the D (6 bases). The V end was cut by 3 bases, the J end by 4 bases, with 18 bases between. From germline, CDR1 is SNHLY and CDR2 FYNNEI. The CDR3 sequence is 16 residues long.

The V and J genes are TRBV6-6 and TRBJ1-1; 7 bases align to TRBD1. CDR3 length: 16 residues. The V gene end was trimmed by 5 bases and the J gene end by 1 base; junction bases not matched to a gene: 10. In germline, CDR1 is MNHNY, CDR2 SVGAGI (reference sequence). CDR3 in amino acids: CASSQRQGKRNTEAFF. In DNA form, the CDR3 reads TGTGCCAGCAGTCAAAGACAGGGTAAGAGGAACACTGAAGCTTTCTTT.

A few counts support this clone. The chain combines TRBV9 with TRBJ2-1, with 9 positions matching TRBD2. With 0 bases clipped from V and 8 bases from J, the junction kept 12 bases outside the gene matches. CDR1 and CDR2 (germline): SGDLS, YYNGEE. CDR3 length: 17 amino acids. The CDR3 reads CASSVEEGAGGLDEQFF. The CDR3 nucleotides are TGTGCCAGCAGCGTAGAGGAGGGGGCGGGAGGGTTGGATGAGCAGTTCTTC. Full variable domain (missing parts from reference TRBV9 and TRBJ2-1): DSGVTQTPKHLITATGQRVTLRCSPRSGDLSVYWYQQSLDQGLQFLIQYYNGEERAKGNILERFSAQQFPDLHSELNLSSLELGDSALYFCASSVEEGAGGLDEQFFGPGTRLTVL.

This clone was counted a single time. The rearrangement joins TRBV28 to TRBJ1-3; unclear D gene. The CDR3 loop spans 19 amino acids. Germline V gene data show CDR1 as MDHEN and CDR2 as SYDVKM. Trimming shortened V by 0 bases and J by 2 bases, and 20 bases separated the two germline ends. In nucleotides, the CDR3 is TGTGCCAGCAGTTTATGTGATCTTGCGGGCAGGCCTACTGGAAACACCATATATTTT. Protein product: CASSLCDLAGRPTGNTIYF.

The V gene is TRBV19, the J gene TRBJ2-1; perhaps TRBD2 as D (6 bases). Per germline, CDR1 LNHDA and CDR2 SQIVND (reference sequence). The CDR3 loop spans 13 amino acids. V lost 0 bases and J 14 bases, leaving 14 bases between the germline ends. CDR3 sequence (DNA): TGTGCCAGTAGTATAGATCGGGAGAGGGTGGAGTTCTTC. It translates to CASSIDRERVEFF.

The chain carries TRBV25-1 and TRBJ1-2; D is possibly TRBD1 (6 bases). V lost 2 bases, J lost 6 bases, and 10 bases lay in between. This CDR3 has 13 amino acids. CDR1 and CDR2 (germline): MGHDK, SYGVNS. CDR3 in DNA: TGTGCCAGCAGTGAAGGGGGCTTGGATGGCTACACCTTC. Translation: CASSEGGLDGYTF.

The rearrangement links TRBV30 to TRBJ1-4; 8 bases are shared with TRBD1. Trimming removed 2 bases from V and 2 bases from J; junction bases left unmatched: 16. This CDR3 spans 19 amino acids. Germline V gives CDR1 GTSNPN, CDR2 SVGIG (reference sequence). CDR3 nucleotide sequence: TGTGCCTGGAGTCTCTATAGGTGGGCCAGGGGGCGGACTAATGAAAAACTGTTTTTT. Encoded protein: CAWSLYRWARGRTNEKLFF.

This clone was seen once. The chain combines TRBV7-8 with TRBJ1-5, with a tentative D call TRBD1 (5 bases). CDR3 length: 16 residues. In germline, CDR1 is SGHVS, CDR2 FQNEAQ. Trimming removed 4 bases at V and 6 bases at J, with 19 bases between. The DNA for the CDR3 is TGTGCCAGCAGCTCAAATTTGACAGCAACCGCTCAGCCCCAGCATTTT. This codes for CASSSNLTATAQPQHF. The whole variable domain, filled in from reference TRBV7-8 and TRBJ1-5, reads GAGVSQSPRYKVAKRGQDVALRCDPISGHVSLFWYQQALGQGPEFLTYFQNEAQLDKSGLPSDRFFAERPEGSVSTLKIQRTQQEDSAVYLCASSSNLTATAQPQHFGDGTRLSIL.

The chain is built from TRBV5-6 and TRBJ2-3, with 14 positions matching TRBD2. Germline V gives CDR1 SGHDT, CDR2 YYEEEE. J was trimmed by 0 bases and V by 4 bases; bases with no gene match: 10. The CDR3 totals 19 residues. For the CDR3, the DNA is TGTGCCAGCAGCCCAGGGGGACTAGCGGGAGTAAGGAGCACAGATACGCAGTATTTT. This encodes CASSPGGLAGVRSTDTQYF.

The count of this clone is one. The rearrangement links TRBV11-2 to TRBJ2-5, with TRBD1 identical over 7 bases. Germline trimming cut 2 bases from V and 5 bases from J; bases unmatched to any gene: 11. CDR1 and CDR2 (germline): SGHAT, FQNNGV. CDR3 length: 16 amino acids. Here the CDR3 reads CASSLPTGFVWETQYF. Written as DNA, the CDR3 is TGTGCCAGCAGCTTACCGACAGGGTTTGTTTGGGAGACCCAGTACTTC.

The genes are TRBV1 and TRBJ1-2. TRBV1 represents a pseudogene. The CDR3 contains 15 residues. The CDR3 nucleotides read TGCACCAGCAGCCCCAGAGACGGAGCTAACTATGGCTACACCTTC. Translated, it gives CTSSPRDGANYGYTF.

V is TRBV15 and J is TRBJ1-2; 10 bases align to TRBD1. The CDR3 runs 21 residues. J was trimmed by 0 bases and V by 3 bases; bases with no gene match: 19. The germline CDR1 and CDR2 sequences are LNHNV and YYDKDF (reference sequence). Here the CDR3 reads CATSSTTPPGQGSGANYGYTF. CDR3 DNA sequence: TGTGCCACCAGCAGCACAACGCCTCCGGGACAGGGGTCCGGAGCTAACTATGGCTACACCTTC. Full variable domain (outside the CDR3, taken from reference TRBV15 and TRBJ1-2): DAMVIQNPRYQVTQFGKPVTLSCSQTLNHNVMYWYQQKSSQAPKLLFHYYDKDFNNEADTPDNFQSRRPNTSFCFLDIRSPGLGDTAMYLCATSSTTPPGQGSGANYGYTFGSGTRLTVV.

The V gene is TRBV28, the J gene TRBJ2-1, with TRBD2 as a possible D gene (5 bases). Germline CDR1 reads MDHEN; CDR2 reads SYDVKM. This CDR3 is 14 amino acids long. V lost 4 bases and J 4 bases, leaving 11 bases between the germline ends. CDR3 region: CASSSRTSYNEQFF. The CDR3 nucleotides are TGTGCCAGCAGTTCCAGGACTTCTTACAATGAGCAGTTCTTC.